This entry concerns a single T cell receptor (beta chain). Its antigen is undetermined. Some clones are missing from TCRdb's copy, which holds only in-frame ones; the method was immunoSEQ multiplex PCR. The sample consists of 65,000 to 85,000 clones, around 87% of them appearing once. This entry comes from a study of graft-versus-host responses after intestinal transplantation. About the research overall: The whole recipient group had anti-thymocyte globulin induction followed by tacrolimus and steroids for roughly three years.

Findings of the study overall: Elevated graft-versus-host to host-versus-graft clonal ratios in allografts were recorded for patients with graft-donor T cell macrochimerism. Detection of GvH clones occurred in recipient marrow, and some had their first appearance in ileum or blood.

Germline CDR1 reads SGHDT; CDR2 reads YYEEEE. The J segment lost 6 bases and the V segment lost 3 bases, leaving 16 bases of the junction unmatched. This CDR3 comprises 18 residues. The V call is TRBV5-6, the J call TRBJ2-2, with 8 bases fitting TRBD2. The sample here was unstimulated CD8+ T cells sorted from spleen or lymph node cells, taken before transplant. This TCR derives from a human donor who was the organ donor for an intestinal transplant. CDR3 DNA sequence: TGTGCCAGCAGCTCCGAGGGGATCACGGGGGGGCCCGCCGGGGAGCTGTTTTTT. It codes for CASSSEGITGGPAGELFF.